This is a list of T cell receptor beta chains from one sample in a study of T cell responses to AZD1222 COVID-19 vaccine. Only in-frame clones appear in the TCRdb table, and some are missing; sequencing was by immunoSEQ multiplex PCR. The data show approximately 130,000 clones, 84% seen once. Specimen: peripheral blood, collected 28 days after the second AZD1222 dose. The receptors here all came from an adult who received the AZD1222 COVID-19 vaccine. Each CDR3 is given with its conserved first and last residue. The D gene is left open where the match is weak. Size tells how often a clone was seen (once, few, many) or the class of an expanded clone, and some rows leave it out.

.	TRBV28	TRBJ1-3	once	CASSLSQGYSGNTIYF
.	TRBV10-3	TRBJ1-2	.	CAISEGLGDGYTF
.	TRBV5-1	TRBJ1-6	.	CASSLSSALPSSPLHF
.	TRBV7-3	TRBJ2-5	few	CASSFKGQQETQYF
TRBD2	TRBV7-2	TRBJ2-3	.	CASSSSGGAGDTQYF
TRBD1	TRBV4-3	TRBJ1-2	.	CASSPTQGQPYGYTF
.	TRBV5-1	TRBJ1-1	.	CASSVTGTNTEAFF
.	TRBV4-3	TRBJ1-4	.	CASSQDLREKLFF
.	TRBV2	TRBJ2-1	.	CASSEGLNGLNNEQFF
.	TRBV20-1	TRBJ1-1	.	CSARKNTEAFF
.	TRBV4-2	TRBJ1-6	.	CASSQVLGLGGGSSYNSPLHF
.	TRBV28	TRBJ1-2	.	CASRPPRFFYGYTF
.	TRBV6-2/TRBV6-3	TRBJ1-4	.	CASSYRGVATNEKLFF
.	TRBV5-1	TRBJ2-3	.	CASSLDGGRTDTQYF
.	TRBV27	TRBJ1-5	.	CASRRHLDSNQPQHF
.	TRBV11-3	TRBJ2-3	once	CASSLDRNTDTQYF
.	TRBV9	TRBJ2-3	once	CASSVGTGRGTDTQYF
.	TRBV6-4	TRBJ1-5	.	CASSDGGGEKVRPQHF
TRBD2	TRBV2	TRBJ2-1	.	CASKSGSAGVWSYNEQFF
.	TRBV9	TRBJ1-6	.	CASNPAGKNSPLHF
.	TRBV10-1	TRBJ1-3	.	CASSDRETGNTIYF
.	TRBV4-1	TRBJ1-5	.	CASSQRLYSNQPQHF
.	TRBV1	TRBJ2-5	few	CTSSPRTSGGQETQYF
.	TRBV7-9	TRBJ1-1	.	CASSFSGGEAFF
TRBD2	TRBV27	TRBJ2-2	few	CASSLSAGGTGELFF
TRBD1	TRBV27	TRBJ1-2	.	CASSDYGTGIGYTF
.	TRBV2	TRBJ1-1	.	CASSERQYAFF
TRBD1	TRBV24-1	TRBJ1-1	.	CATRGGQGTEAFF
TRBD1	TRBV7-3	TRBJ2-1	.	CASGQGRDEQFF
.	TRBV18	TRBJ1-3	once	CASSPRDLRAGNTIYF
.	TRBV5-1	TRBJ1-2	.	CASSPRTEGGYTF
.	TRBV4-3	TRBJ2-1	few	CASSRVPTGSYGDEQFF
TRBD2	TRBV7-9	TRBJ2-1	.	CASSLGTSGYNEQFF
.	TRBV27	TRBJ1-3	.	CASSLQSGYGNTIYF
.	TRBV5-8	TRBJ1-2	.	CASSLGQGVGYGYTF
.	TRBV7-9	TRBJ1-4	.	CASSSTGKLFF
.	TRBV5-1	TRBJ2-1	.	CASSQDTGSYNEQFF
TRBD1	TRBV2	TRBJ1-5	.	CASSGQGYQPQHF
.	TRBV27	TRBJ1-1	.	CASSLTSGDAFF
.	TRBV27	TRBJ2-5	.	CASSLVGGVGGGETQYF
.	TRBV7-9	TRBJ1-2	.	CASSLYQNNYGYTF
.	TRBV6-4	TRBJ1-5	.	CASSERGSSPQHF
.	TRBV6-1	TRBJ1-2	.	CASSENRGYGYTF
.	TRBV25-1	TRBJ2-3	.	CASSGQRASTDTQYF
.	TRBV18	TRBJ1-2	.	CASSPPTGPTNYGYTF
.	TRBV7-2	TRBJ2-2	once	CASSLKGTTGELFF
.	TRBV4-1	TRBJ1-2	.	CASSPTSTGTNYGYTF